The present T cell receptor (beta chain) was sequenced within a study of shared clonotypes between healthy human individuals. Overall study context: Two women and a few men aged 18 to 49 served as donors.

There are 15 residues in the CDR3. The V segment lost 6 bases and the J segment 4 bases; nucleotides outside the gene matches: 6. In germline, CDR1 is SEHNR, CDR2 FQNEAQ (reference sequence). Sorted-subset replicate PCRs used around 0.2 ug DNA, tens of thousands of T cell genomes. The data were produced by immunoSEQ multiplex PCR, yet TCRdb's version contains in-frame clones alone and is incomplete. In the table there are 700,000 or so clones, 55% to 75% of which are singletons. The sample comprised memory CD4+ T cells sorted from blood. Subset in this sample: CD45RA-negative fraction. V is TRBV7-9 and J is TRBJ2-1; TRBD2 aligns across 10 bases. This TCR came from a woman between 25 and 40 years old in good health. DNA of the CDR3: TGTGCCAGCAGTTCAATAGCGGGAGGATACAATGAGCAGTTCTTC. This gives the protein CASSSIAGGYNEQFF. The whole variable domain, remainder taken from reference TRBV7-9 and TRBJ2-1, is DTGVSQNPRHKITKRGQNVTFRCDPISEHNRLYWYRQTLGQGPEFLTYFQNEAQLEKSRLLSDRFSAERPKGSFSTLEIQRTEQGDSAMYLCASSSIAGGYNEQFFGPGTRLTVL.